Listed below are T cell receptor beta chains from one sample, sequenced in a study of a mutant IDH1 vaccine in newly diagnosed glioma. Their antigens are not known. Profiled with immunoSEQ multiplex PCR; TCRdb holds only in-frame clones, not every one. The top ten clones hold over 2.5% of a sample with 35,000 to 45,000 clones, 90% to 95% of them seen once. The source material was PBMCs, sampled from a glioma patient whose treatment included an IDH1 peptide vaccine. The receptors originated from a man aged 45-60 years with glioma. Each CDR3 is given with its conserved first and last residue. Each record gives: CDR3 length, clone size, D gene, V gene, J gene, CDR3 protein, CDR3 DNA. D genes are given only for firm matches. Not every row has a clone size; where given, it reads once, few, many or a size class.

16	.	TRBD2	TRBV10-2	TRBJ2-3	CASSELGSGGTDTQYF	TGCGCCAGCAGTGAGTTAGGTAGCGGGGGCACAGATACGCAGTATTTT
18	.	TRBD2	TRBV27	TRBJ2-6	CASTPRGGGNSGANVLTF	TGTGCCAGCACCCCAAGGGGCGGGGGGAACTCTGGGGCCAACGTCCTGACTTTC
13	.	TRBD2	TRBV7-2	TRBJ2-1	CASSLLGEGEQFF	TGTGCCAGCAGCTTATTGGGGGAGGGTGAGCAGTTCTTC
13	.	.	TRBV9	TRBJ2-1	CASRRDQYNEQFF	TGTGCCAGTCGGCGGGATCAATACAATGAGCAGTTCTTC
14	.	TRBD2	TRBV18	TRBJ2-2	CASSELATTGELFF	TGTGCCAGCTCAGAACTAGCGACCACCGGGGAGCTGTTTTTT
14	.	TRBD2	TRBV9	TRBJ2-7	CASSATSGPVEQYF	TGTGCCAGCAGCGCGACTAGCGGTCCGGTGGAGCAGTACTTC
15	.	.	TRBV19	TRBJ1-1	CASSISLGMNTEAFF	TGTGCCAGTAGTATTTCGTTGGGGATGAACACTGAAGCTTTCTTT
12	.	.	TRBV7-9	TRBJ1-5	CASSLPLGAQHF	TGTGCCAGCAGCTTACCGCTGGGCGCCCAGCATTTT
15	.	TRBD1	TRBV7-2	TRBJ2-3	CASSRDRAFTDTQYF	TGTGCCAGCAGCCGTGACAGGGCCTTTACAGATACGCAGTATTTT
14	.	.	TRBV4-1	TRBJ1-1	CASSPLTGNTEAFF	TGCGCCAGCAGCCCCTTAACGGGGAACACTGAAGCTTTCTTT
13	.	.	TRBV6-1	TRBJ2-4	CASRGQGGDIQYF	TGTGCCAGCAGGGGCCAGGGAGGCGACATTCAGTACTTC
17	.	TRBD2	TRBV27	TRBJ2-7	CASSPGSPGLAAYEQYF	TGTGCCAGCAGTCCAGGTTCCCCGGGACTAGCGGCTTACGAGCAGTACTTC
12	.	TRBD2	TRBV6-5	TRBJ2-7	CASSYWGGEQYF	TGTGCCAGCAGTTACTGGGGGGGCGAGCAGTACTTC
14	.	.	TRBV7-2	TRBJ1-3	CASSQRFRGNTIYF	TGTGCCAGCAGCCAGAGGTTCCGGGGCAACACCATATATTTT
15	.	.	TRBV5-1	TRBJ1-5	CASSLDGTRNQPQHF	TGCGCCAGCAGCTTGGACGGGACCCGCAATCAGCCCCAGCATTTT
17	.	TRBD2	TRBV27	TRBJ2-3	CASRLNPGLAGADTQYF	TGTGCCAGCAGGCTAAACCCTGGACTAGCGGGAGCAGATACGCAGTATTTT
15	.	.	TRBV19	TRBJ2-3	CASSRSGGSTDTQYF	TGTGCCAGTAGTCGTAGCGGAGGCTCCACAGATACGCAGTATTTT
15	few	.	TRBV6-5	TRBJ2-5	CASSWSPRVGETQYF	TGTGCCAGCAGTTGGAGTCCCAGGGTTGGGGAGACCCAGTACTTC
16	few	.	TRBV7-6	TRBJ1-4	CASSLRRSRGDEKLFF	TGTGCCAGCAGCTTACGAAGGTCCAGGGGAGATGAAAAACTGTTTTTT
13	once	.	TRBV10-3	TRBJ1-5	CASSDSEGQPQHF	TGTGCCAGCTCGGACAGTGAAGGTCAGCCCCAGCATTTT
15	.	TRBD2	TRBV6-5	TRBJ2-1	CASSYGSGTYNEQFF	TGTGCCAGCAGTTACGGCAGCGGGACCTACAATGAGCAGTTCTTC
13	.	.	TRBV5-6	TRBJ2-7	CASSLRQTYEQYF	TGTGCCAGCAGCTTGAGGCAGACCTACGAGCAGTACTTC
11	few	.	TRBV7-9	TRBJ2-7	CASSLEHEQYF	TGTGCCAGCAGCCTGGAACACGAGCAGTACTTC
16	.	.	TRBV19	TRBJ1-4	CASSILGRPNNEKLFF	TGTGCCAGTAGTATCCTAGGGAGGCCGAATAATGAAAAACTGTTTTTT
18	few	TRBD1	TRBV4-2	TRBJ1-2	CASSQGRQGLAFSYGYTF	TGTGCCAGCAGCCAAGGAAGACAGGGTTTGGCCTTTAGCTATGGCTACACCTTC
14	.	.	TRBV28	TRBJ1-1	CASSMTGGSTEAFF	TGTGCCAGCAGTATGACGGGGGGCTCCACTGAAGCTTTCTTT
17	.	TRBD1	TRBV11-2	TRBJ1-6	CASSHRGDRAINSPLHF	TGTGCCAGCAGCCATAGGGGGGACAGGGCGATTAATTCACCCCTCCACTTT
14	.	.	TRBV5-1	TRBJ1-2	CASSDDVTRPGNTF	TGCGCCAGCAGCGACGACGTCACCAGACCAGGGAACACCTTC
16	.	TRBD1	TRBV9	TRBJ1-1	CASSVEDRVPNTEAFF	TGTGCCAGCAGCGTAGAGGACAGGGTTCCGAACACTGAAGCTTTCTTT
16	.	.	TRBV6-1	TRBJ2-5	CASSVKGGSPQETQYF	TGTGCCAGCAGTGTAAAGGGGGGTTCCCCCCAAGAGACCCAGTACTTC
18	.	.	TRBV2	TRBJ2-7	CASIRGWWEREHSYEQYF	TGTGCCAGCATTAGAGGTTGGTGGGAACGGGAGCACTCCTACGAGCAGTACTTC
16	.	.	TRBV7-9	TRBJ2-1	CASSLEVGTSYNEQFF	TGTGCCAGCAGCTTAGAAGTGGGGACGTCCTACAATGAGCAGTTCTTC